This passage covers 19 T cell receptor beta chains from one sample sequenced in a study of shared clonotypes between healthy human individuals. Profiling relied on immunoSEQ multiplex PCR, and the TCRdb table lists in-frame clones only, not all of them. Of roughly 2.1 million clones listed, 90% to 95% were seen once; the top ten hold roughly 1.7%. CD45RO negativity and positive selection for CCR7 defined naive CD8 cells, a population that excluded terminally differentiated effector memory CD45RA+ cells. Sequenced input: naive CD8+ T cells from PBMCs. The receptors were gathered from a young man in good health. Some clones in this sample may be carry-over from other donors' samples.

The chain carries TRBV27 and TRBJ2-7; the D call may be TRBD1 or TRBD2 (6 bases each). In germline, CDR1 is MNHEY, CDR2 SMNVEV (reference sequence). The V end lost 5 bases, the J end lost 3 bases, and 17 bases lay between the germline ends. The CDR3 is 15 residues long. CDR3 region: CASSLGGLLDYEQYF. In DNA form, the CDR3 reads TGTGCCAGCAGTCTAGGGGGACTCTTGGACTACGAGCAGTACTTC.

This chain joins TRBV15 and TRBJ1-2, with D perhaps matching TRBD1 (6 bases). V was cut by 4 bases and J by 8 bases, with 17 bases left in between. The CDR3 runs to 14 residues. From germline, CDR1 is LNHNV and CDR2 YYDKDF (reference sequence). The CDR3 loop reads CATSTPRGQSGYTF. CDR3 DNA: TGTGCCACCAGCACCCCACGGGGGCAGTCGGGCTACACCTTC.

The chain recombines TRBV27 with TRBJ2-5; possible D gene TRBD2, 6 bases. This CDR3 is built from 14 residues. The germline V gene encodes CDR1 MNHEY and CDR2 SMNVEV (reference sequence). The V end lost 6 bases, the J end lost 5 bases, and 16 bases lay between the germline ends. The CDR3 region is CASSSGSSGETQYF. CDR3 DNA: TGTGCCAGCAGCTCAGGGTCGAGCGGGGAGACCCAGTACTTC.

For this clone: This same CDR3 is encoded by further DNA sequences in the sample. The chain is built from TRBV9 and TRBJ2-7; D is perhaps TRBD2 (6 bases). The CDR3 is made up of 14 amino acids. Germline V lookup: CDR1 SGDLS, CDR2 YYNGEE. The V gene lost 3 bases and the J gene lost 0 bases, with 10 bases spanning the gap. As DNA, the CDR3 is TGTGCCAGCAGCGCCGGGGACTCCTCCTACGAGCAGTACTTC. It is translated as CASSAGDSSYEQYF.

This clone has just a few counts. The rearrangement uses TRBV30 and TRBJ1-5, with D uncertain. The germline V and J ends were trimmed by 3 bases and 8 bases, with 17 bases remaining between them. CDR1 GTSNPN and CDR2 SVGIG come from the germline V gene (reference sequence). This CDR3 region has 14 residues. CDR3 protein: CAWSPTAGFEPQHF. The DNA of the CDR3 is TGTGCCTGGAGCCCAACGGCGGGGTTTGAGCCCCAGCATTTT.

The J gene is TRBJ2-1, the V gene TRBV5-1; D uncertain. V was shortened by 0 bases and J by 2 bases, with 24 bases between the two germline ends. This CDR3 contains 20 residues. CDR1 is SGHRS, CDR2 YFSETQ, per germline. In nucleotides, the CDR3 is TGCGCCAGCAGCTTGGCCGGTCATATCTACAGTGGGGTGGCCTACAATGAGCAGTTCTTC. It is translated as CASSLAGHIYSGVAYNEQFF. The variable domain in full, completed from reference TRBV5-1 and TRBJ2-1, reads KAGVTQTPRYLIKTRGQQVTLSCSPISGHRSVSWYQQTPGQGLQFLFEYFSETQRNKGNFPGRFSGRQFSNSRSEMNVSTLELGDSALYLCASSLAGHIYSGVAYNEQFFGPGTRLTVL.

The genes are TRBV6-1 and TRBJ1-1; D possibly corresponds to TRBD1 (5 bases). The length of the CDR3 is 14 residues. Between the trimmed V and J ends, which lost 11 bases and 10 bases, there was a span of 26 bases. The germline V gene has CDR1 MNHNS and CDR2 SASEGT. The CDR3 nucleotides are TGTGCCGCAATAGAAGGGGTTGCGGGGGATGGAGCTTTCTTT. Protein product: CAAIEGVAGDGAFF.

This chain joins TRBV25-1 and TRBJ2-7; no definite D call. In germline, CDR1 is MGHDK, CDR2 SYGVNS. This CDR3 is built from 15 residues. Between the trimmed V and J ends, which lost 1 base and 4 bases, there was a span of 14 bases. The CDR3 nucleotides read TGTGCCAGCAGTGAATCAGTAGGGCGCAATTACGAGCAGTACTTC. Amino acids: CASSESVGRNYEQYF.

A single count supports this clone. The V call is TRBV5-4, the J call TRBJ2-1, with D unclear. Germline-derived CDR1 and CDR2 are SGHNT and YYREEE (reference sequence). V lost 3 bases and J lost 10, with 8 bases in between. The CDR3 loop spans 11 amino acids. In DNA, the CDR3 is TGTGCCAGCAGCTCGAAACAGGAGCAGTTCTTC. It codes for CASSSKQEQFF.

This chain connects TRBV28 to TRBJ2-6; D is uncertain. Germline V gene sequence: CDR1 MDHEN, CDR2 SYDVKM. The V and J ends lost 3 bases and 0 bases respectively, with 3 bases between them. This CDR3 spans 14 amino acids. The CDR3 region is CASSFLSGANVLTF. The CDR3 coding sequence is TGTGCCAGCAGTTTTCTCTCTGGGGCCAACGTCCTGACTTTC.

The chain joins TRBV5-6 to TRBJ1-2; D is uncertain. The germline CDR1 and CDR2 sequences are SGHDT and YYEEEE. V was cut by 4 bases and J by 3 bases, with 13 bases left in between. This CDR3 has 14 residues. This CDR3 reads CASSPEGLDYGYTF. CDR3 coding DNA: TGTGCCAGCAGCCCGGAGGGTTTAGACTATGGCTACACCTTC.

V and J are TRBV19 and TRBJ1-1; D remains unclear. CDR1 is LNHDA and CDR2 is SQIVND in the germline V gene (reference sequence). V lost 2 bases and J 3 bases, leaving 10 bases between the germline ends. The CDR3 is 14 residues long. CDR3 region: CASSIMGSDTEAFF. The CDR3 DNA reads TGTGCCAGTAGTATAATGGGGAGCGACACTGAAGCTTTCTTT.

This clone was picked up one time. The chain links TRBV7-9 to TRBJ2-7; TRBD1 aligns across 8 bases. The trim removed 4 bases at V and 4 bases at J, leaving 15 bases unmatched. CDR1 is SEHNR and CDR2 is FQNEAQ in the germline V gene (reference sequence). This CDR3 contains 17 residues. This CDR3 reads CASSSDWARQGAYEQYF. The CDR3, as DNA: TGTGCCAGCAGCTCGGATTGGGCAAGGCAGGGGGCGTACGAGCAGTACTTC.

The genes are TRBV18 and TRBJ1-1; D uncertain. The V end was cut by 0 bases, the J end by 4 bases, with 3 bases between. Germline lookup yields CDR1 KGHSH and CDR2 LQKENI. This CDR3 comprises 12 residues. DNA for the CDR3: TGTGCCAGCTCACCACCGACCACTGAAGCTTTCTTT. As protein: CASSPPTTEAFF.

This clone was seen once. The chain uses TRBV7-6 and TRBJ2-1; 7 bases line up with TRBD1. Germline CDR1 and CDR2: SGHVS and FNYEAQ. This CDR3 spans 15 amino acids. Losses at the gene ends were 5 bases for V and 5 bases for J; bases not matched to a gene: 9. The CDR3 coding sequence is TGTGCCAGCAGCCCGGACAGGCCGACCAACAATGAGCAGTTCTTC. This sequence encodes CASSPDRPTNNEQFF.

This rearrangement joins TRBV19 to TRBJ1-2; TRBD1 matches 11 bases. Germline values: CDR1 LNHDA, CDR2 SQIVND (reference sequence). V lost 4 bases and J lost 6; bases outside the gene matches: 7. The CDR3 covers 15 residues. The CDR3 DNA follows: TGTGCCAGTAGTAACGATCCGGGACAGGGGGATGGCTACACCTTC. This gives the protein CASSNDPGQGDGYTF.

This clone was detected a few times. This chain connects TRBV25-1 to TRBJ1-1; no clear D. Trimming shortened V by 7 bases and J by 3 bases, and 12 bases separated the two germline ends. This CDR3 comprises 13 residues. Germline V CDR1 and CDR2: MGHDK, SYGVNS. CDR3 nucleotide sequence: TGTGCCAGCAAACGAGGTAGGGACACTGAAGCTTTCTTT. Translated: CASKRGRDTEAFF.

This chain links TRBV12-5 with TRBJ1-2, with no clear D. Per the germline V gene, CDR1 is LGHNT and CDR2 is FRNRAP. This CDR3 has 17 residues. V was cut by 1 base and J by 0 bases, with 15 bases left in between. The CDR3 DNA sequence: TGTGCTAGTGGTTTGGCCACCGGGCTCCCCCCTAACTATGGCTACACCTTC. Its translation is CASGLATGLPPNYGYTF.

CDR3 in DNA: TGTGCCAGCAGCTCAGGACTAGCGGGAGGTTATGGGGCCAACGTCCTGACTTTC. Amino acid sequence: CASSSGLAGGYGANVLTF. The genes are TRBV11-2 and TRBJ2-6; TRBD2 matches 14 bases. V lost 4 bases, J lost 3 bases, and 5 bases stayed unmatched. This CDR3 is built from 18 residues. Germline V gene lookup returns CDR1 SGHAT and CDR2 FQNNGV.